The rows below give T cell receptor beta chains drawn from one sample of a study of shared T cell receptors in the human thymus. Method: immunoSEQ multiplex PCR; TCRdb's copy keeps in-frame clones and lacks some. The sample holds about 380,000 clones, over 90% seen once. Material: thymocytes. These receptors came from a human donor. CDR3s include the opening cysteine and the closing phenylalanine or tryptophan. A D gene is named only where the DNA matches it firmly. Not every row has a clone size; where given, it reads once, few, many or a size class.

V gene	clone size	J gene	D gene	CDR3 DNA	CDR3 protein
TRBV2	NA	TRBJ1-5	NA	TGTGCCAGCAGTGAGGGCAGGGTGGACCAGCCCCAGCATTTT	CASSEGRVDQPQHF
TRBV10-2	NA	TRBJ2-3	TRBD2	TGCGCCAGCACCGAGACTCAGCGGGAGGGGAAAGATACGCAGTATTTT	CASTETQREGKDTQYF
TRBV6-1	NA	TRBJ2-2	NA	TGTGCCAGCTGGACCGAGGAGCTGTTTTTT	CASWTEELFF
TRBV6-5	NA	TRBJ2-7	NA	TGTGCCAGCAGTTACTCGCGTCTCGGCTCCTACGAGCAGTACTTC	CASSYSRLGSYEQYF
TRBV7-9	NA	TRBJ2-5	NA	TGTGCCAGCAGCCCAAGTGGGGGTAGTAATAGAGAGACCCAGTACTTC	CASSPSGGSNRETQYF
TRBV4-2	NA	TRBJ2-1	NA	TGTGCCAGCAGCCAAGGGGGCCTCGGAGGTCCTCATGAGCAGTTCTTC	CASSQGGLGGPHEQFF
TRBV28	NA	TRBJ2-5	TRBD2	TGTGCCAGCAGTTGTCCCGGGGGACTAGATGCAGAGACCCAGTACTTC	CASSCPGGLDAETQYF
TRBV11-2	few	TRBJ2-2	TRBD1	TGTGCCAGCAGCCGACAGGGTACCGGGGAGCTGTTTTTT	CASSRQGTGELFF
TRBV6-5	NA	TRBJ1-4	NA	TGTGCCAGCAGTTATGTATCCCGGAAAGGTGAAAAACTGTTTTTT	CASSYVSRKGEKLFF
TRBV5-4	NA	TRBJ1-2	NA	TGTGCCAGCAGCTTGGGGCCCAGGGTAGAATTTGGCTACACCTTC	CASSLGPRVEFGYTF
TRBV7-2	NA	TRBJ1-1	TRBD1	TGTGCCAGCAGCTCGGACAGGGTGAGGTCTGCTTTCTTT	CASSSDRVRSAFF
TRBV28	NA	TRBJ2-7	NA	TGTGCCAGCAGGGAGGGGGGGGAAATCTACGAGCAGTACTTC	CASREGGEIYEQYF
TRBV4-1	once	TRBJ1-4	NA	TGCGCCAGCAGCACTCCAACGGACAGCTATACTAATGAAAAACTGTTTTTT	CASSTPTDSYTNEKLFF
TRBV7-8	NA	TRBJ2-4	TRBD2	TGTGCCAGCAGCGGACTAGTAGGGGAAAACATTCAGTACTTC	CASSGLVGENIQYF
TRBV30	once	TRBJ1-5	TRBD1	TGTGCCTGGAGCGCTCCAGGGGGCGCTTGGCAGCCCCAGCATTTT	CAWSAPGGAWQPQHF
TRBV15	NA	TRBJ2-6	TRBD2	TGTGCCACCAGCAGAGCGGGGGGGGCCCCTGGGGCCAACGTCCTGACTTTC	CATSRAGGAPGANVLTF
TRBV27	NA	TRBJ2-3	NA	TGTGCCAGCAGTTCCATCCCCCGAACGAAGTTTTCTCCCACAGATACGCAGTATTTT	CASSSIPRTKFSPTDTQYF
TRBV14	few	TRBJ1-2	NA	TGTGCCAGCAGCCAGGAAGGGTATGGCTACACCTTC	CASSQEGYGYTF
TRBV6-5	NA	TRBJ2-1	NA	TGTGCCAGCAGTCGGGCCGAGGGCAATGAGCAGTTCTTC	CASSRAEGNEQFF
TRBV7-2	once	TRBJ2-3	NA	TGTGCCAGCAGCTTGGCAGGGGTGACAGATACGCAGTATTTT	CASSLAGVTDTQYF
TRBV7-3	NA	TRBJ2-3	TRBD2	TGTGCCAGCAGCCCCCGTCGGGAGGTAGCGGCGGGAACAGATACGCAGTATTTT	CASSPRREVAAGTDTQYF
TRBV7-3	NA	TRBJ2-1	TRBD2	TGTGCCAGCAGCCAGGGGTCCGGGACTAGATTTGAATCGCAGTTCTTC	CASSQGSGTRFESQFF
TRBV5-6	NA	TRBJ1-5	NA	TGTGCCAGCAGCCTTCGGACAGTACGAACAGGCAATCAGCCCCAGCATTTT	CASSLRTVRTGNQPQHF
TRBV27	NA	TRBJ2-1	TRBD2	TGTGCCAGCAGTTCCCGACTAGCGGGAGCCCCAAGCTCCTACAATGAGCAGTTCTTC	CASSSRLAGAPSSYNEQFF
TRBV15	NA	TRBJ1-2	NA	TGTGCCACCAGTACCCCAAAACAGGGAGTCTATGGCTACACCTTC	CATSTPKQGVYGYTF
TRBV9	few	TRBJ1-2	TRBD1	TGTGCCAGCAGCGTAGGGGCAGGGGGTGCCGAAGAGGATGGCTACACCTTC	CASSVGAGGAEEDGYTF
TRBV2	once	TRBJ2-7	TRBD2	TGTGCCAGCAGTGAGGCTCTAGCGGTTGGGGGGGGCTACGAGCAGTACTTC	CASSEALAVGGGYEQYF
TRBV6-5	NA	TRBJ1-4	NA	TGTGCCAGCAGTTACGCGGGACTTAATGAAAAACTGTTTTTT	CASSYAGLNEKLFF
TRBV28	NA	TRBJ1-4	NA	TGTGCCAGCAGCACCTCTAATGAAAAACTGTTTTTT	CASSTSNEKLFF
TRBV27	NA	TRBJ2-6	NA	TGTGCCAGCAGTTTTGACCACGGGTACGGTGGGGCCAACGTCCTGACTTTC	CASSFDHGYGGANVLTF
TRBV30	NA	TRBJ2-2	TRBD2	TGTGCCTGGAGTGTGACTAGCGGGAAATACCGGGAGCTGTTTTTT	CAWSVTSGKYRELFF
TRBV7-9	NA	TRBJ2-5	TRBD2	TGTGCCAGCAGCTTAGGGCCCTCTAGCGGGGGTCAAGAGATCCAGTACTTC	CASSLGPSSGGQEIQYF
TRBV6-1	NA	TRBJ1-5	NA	TGTGCCAGCAGTGAAACGGGGGCGCGGATACGGCAGCCCCAGCATTTT	CASSETGARIRQPQHF
TRBV7-2	once	TRBJ2-4	TRBD2	TGTGCCAGCAGCTTGACTAGCGGGAGGGCCGTCAAAAACATTCAGTACTTC	CASSLTSGRAVKNIQYF
TRBV12-1	once	TRBJ2-1	NA	TGTGCCAGCAGCGTTGGGACGGTAACCTACAATGAGCAGTTCTTC	CASSVGTVTYNEQFF
TRBV2	few	TRBJ1-2	TRBD1	TGTGCCAGCAGGAAACCGACAGGGAATCACACCTTC	CASRKPTGNHTF
TRBV7-2	NA	TRBJ2-7	NA	TGTGCCAGCAGCTTTAAGACGAAGGGATACGAGCAGTACTTC	CASSFKTKGYEQYF
TRBV5-4	NA	TRBJ2-1	TRBD2	TGTGCCAGCAGCCCACCACTAGCGGGAGGAATGGATGAGCAGTTCTTC	CASSPPLAGGMDEQFF
TRBV2	NA	TRBJ1-1	NA	TGTGCCAGCAGTGTAGCGGCGAGCACTGAAGCTTTCTTT	CASSVAASTEAFF
TRBV10-3	once	TRBJ2-1	TRBD2	TGTGCCATCAGTGAATGGAGGGAGGGCGGCTTCTACAATGAGCAGTTCTTC	CAISEWREGGFYNEQFF
TRBV25-1	NA	TRBJ2-1	TRBD2	TGTGCCAGCAGTGGGAAGCGGGAGGGCCTATACAATGAGCAGTTCTTC	CASSGKREGLYNEQFF
TRBV19	NA	TRBJ2-3	TRBD2	TGTGCCAGTAGTCCCTCCGCCGGGACTACCCTCACAGATACGCAGTATTTT	CASSPSAGTTLTDTQYF
TRBV19	NA	TRBJ1-2	NA	TGTGCCAGTATGGCCCTGGCCGATGGCTACACCTTC	CASMALADGYTF
TRBV6-5	NA	TRBJ2-7	NA	TGTGCCAGCAGATCGGACCCCTTTCGCTCCTACGAGCAGTACTTC	CASRSDPFRSYEQYF
TRBV6-6	NA	TRBJ2-5	NA	TGTGCCAGCAGTAGGGTTGCCTCCGCCCAAGAGACCCAGTACTTC	CASSRVASAQETQYF
TRBV10-3	NA	TRBJ2-7	TRBD1	TGTGCCATCAGCGGGGGACAGGGATCAAGCTCCTACGAGCAGTACTTC	CAISGGQGSSSYEQYF
TRBV10-2	NA	TRBJ1-5	NA	TGCGCCAGCAAACCCTCGCAGTATAGCAATCAGCCCCAGCATTTT	CASKPSQYSNQPQHF
TRBV5-1	NA	TRBJ2-2	NA	TGCGCCAGCAGCTTGGAACGAGGGACCGGGGAGCTGTTTTTT	CASSLERGTGELFF
TRBV4-2	NA	TRBJ2-3	TRBD2	TGTGCCAGCAGCCCAGGGACTAGCGGGAGGGCCCTCACAGATACGCAGTATTTT	CASSPGTSGRALTDTQYF
TRBV4-1	once	TRBJ2-3	NA	TGCGCCAGCAGCCCTTTGTGGAGGAGCGCTAGCACAGATACGCAGTATTTT	CASSPLWRSASTDTQYF
TRBV15	NA	TRBJ2-1	TRBD1	TGTGCCACCAGCAGCCCCGGACGGCCGGCGACGGACAGGATAGGCAATGAGCAGTTCTTC	CATSSPGRPATDRIGNEQFF
TRBV7-2	NA	TRBJ2-4	NA	TGTGCCAGCAGCTTAGCGAAGCTTCTAGCCAAAAACATTCAGTACTTC	CASSLAKLLAKNIQYF
TRBV21-1	NA	TRBJ2-2	NA	TGTGCCAGCAGACATCGAAATTCGAACACCGGGGAGCTGTTTTTT	CASRHRNSNTGELFF
TRBV27	NA	TRBJ2-7	TRBD2	TGTGCCAGCAGTCAACCACGGGGACTAGCGGGAGTAGACGAGCAGTACTTC	CASSQPRGLAGVDEQYF
TRBV5-6	NA	TRBJ2-7	TRBD2	TGTGCCAGCAGGGGTAGGACTAGCGGAACCCAGGGCACCTACGAGCAGTACTTC	CASRGRTSGTQGTYEQYF